This T cell receptor (beta chain) is from a study of shared clonotypes between healthy human individuals. V was cut by 3 bases and J by 5 bases, with 13 bases left in between. CDR1 MNHEY and CDR2 SMNVEV come from the germline V gene (reference sequence). The CDR3 is made up of 14 amino acids. The naive CD8 population came from CD45RO-negative cells selected for CCR7, without terminally differentiated effector memory CD45RA+ cells. Assay: immunoSEQ multiplex PCR; the TCRdb copy retains only in-frame clones and omits some. The table records some 2 million clones, approximately 95% of them present only once.

The genes are TRBV27 and TRBJ1-2; D might be TRBD1 (5 bases). The receptor comes from a man younger than 35 in good health. Sequenced material: naive CD8+ T cells sorted from blood. The CDR3 DNA reads TGTGCCAGCAGTTTCGGAGGGGCTTTATATGGCTACACCTTC. Its translation: CASSFGGALYGYTF.